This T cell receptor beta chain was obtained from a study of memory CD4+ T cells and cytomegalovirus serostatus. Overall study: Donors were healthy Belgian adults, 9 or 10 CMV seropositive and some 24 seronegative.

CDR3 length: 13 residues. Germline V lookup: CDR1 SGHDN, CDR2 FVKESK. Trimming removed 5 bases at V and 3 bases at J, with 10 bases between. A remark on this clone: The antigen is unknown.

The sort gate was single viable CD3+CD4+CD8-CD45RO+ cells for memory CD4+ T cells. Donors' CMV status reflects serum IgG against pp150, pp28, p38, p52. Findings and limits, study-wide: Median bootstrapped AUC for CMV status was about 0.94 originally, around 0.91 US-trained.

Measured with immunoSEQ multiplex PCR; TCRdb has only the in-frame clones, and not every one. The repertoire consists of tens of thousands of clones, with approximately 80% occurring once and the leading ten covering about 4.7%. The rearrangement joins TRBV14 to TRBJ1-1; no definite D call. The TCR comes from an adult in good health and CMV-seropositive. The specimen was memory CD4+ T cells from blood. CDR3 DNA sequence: TGTGCCAGCAGCAAAAAACGGGACACTGAAGCTTTCTTT. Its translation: CASSKKRDTEAFF.